The 7 T cell receptor beta chains presented below share a single source sample, sequenced in a study of T-cell reconstitution after alpha-beta-depleted transplantation in children. Using unique molecular identifiers, the investigators prepared the TCRbeta library. TCRdb independently ran MiXCR on the PCR reads; one entry per CDR3 protein. Of hundreds of thousands of distinct CDR3 sequences detected, around 13% appear once; the ten largest clones hold roughly 0.84%. This sample comprised PBMCs, obtained before TCRalphabeta/CD19-depleted stem cell transplant. These TCRs come from a girl aged 2 to 10 with congenital amegakaryocytic thrombocytopenia, due to receive a stem cell transplant.

This clonotype was picked up many times. This CDR3 reads CASSLGANNEQFF. CDR3 DNA sequence: TGCGCCAGCAGCTTGGGAGCAAACAATGAGCAGTTCTTC. The J gene is TRBJ2-1, the V gene TRBV5-1; D uncertain. CDR3 length: 13 amino acids. Per germline, CDR1 SGHRS and CDR2 YFSETQ. V was cut by 0 bases and J by 5 bases, with 6 bases left in between.

This clonotype showed up many times. J is TRBJ2-1 and V is TRBV7-9; TRBD2 matches at 9 bases. Germline values: CDR1 SEHNR, CDR2 FQNEAQ (reference sequence). CDR3 length: 15 amino acids. After removal of 1 base from V and 15 bases from J, the junction contained 13 bases not matched to a gene. DNA for the CDR3: TGTGCCAGCAGCTTAGGACGGGGCGGGAGGGCCAATTCGTTCTTC. This encodes CASSLGRGGRANSFF.

The V call is TRBV20-1, the J call TRBJ2-1; 7 positions match TRBD2. The J segment lost 2 bases and the V segment lost 1 base, leaving 11 bases of the junction unmatched. Germline V lookup: CDR1 DFQATT, CDR2 SNEGSKA (reference sequence). The CDR3 consists of 17 residues. DNA for the CDR3: TGCAGTGCTAGAGTTTCCATCGGCCTAGCGGCCTACAATGAGCAGTTCTTC. It specifies CSARVSIGLAAYNEQFF.

The V gene is TRBV7-8, the J gene TRBJ2-7; 9 bases line up with TRBD2. Trimming at V came to 2 bases and at J to 12 bases, leaving 14 bases not matched to a gene. The length of the CDR3 is 15 residues. Germline-derived CDR1 and CDR2 are SGHVS and FQNEAQ. The CDR3 DNA sequence: TGTGCCAGCAGCTTACTTTTCGCAGCGGGAGGCCCCTGGTACTTC. Translated, it gives CASSLLFAAGGPWYF.

The gene calls are TRBV29-1 and TRBJ1-1, with D possibly being TRBD1 (6 bases). CDR3 length: 13 residues. CDR1 and CDR2 from the germline V gene are SQVTM and ANQGSEA. With 4 bases removed from V and 5 bases from J, the gap between germline ends came to 14 bases. The CDR3 region is CSVAGRGGTEAFF. CDR3 DNA: TGCAGCGTTGCGGGGCGAGGGGGAACTGAAGCTTTCTTT. Using reference TRBV29-1 and TRBJ1-1 for the parts outside the CDR3, the full variable domain is SAVISQKPSRDICQRGTSLTIQCQVDSQVTMMFWYRQQPGQSLTLIATANQGSEATYESGFVIDKFPISRPNLTFSTLTVSNMSPEDSSIYLCSVAGRGGTEAFFGQGTRLTVV.

This clonotype was found many times. The V and J genes are TRBV5-1 and TRBJ1-6; no definite D call. V gave up 1 base and J gave up 7 bases, with 6 bases separating them. CDR1 SGHRS and CDR2 YFSETQ come from the germline V gene. The CDR3 runs 13 residues. The CDR3 nucleotides are TGCGCCAGCAGCTTGAGGTGGAATTCACCCCTCCACTTT. Amino acid sequence: CASSLRWNSPLHF.

Ten or more counts support this clonotype. The CDR3 loop is CASCEGALSDTQYF. The CDR3 DNA is TGTGCCAGCTGTGAGGGGGCCCTTTCAGATACGCAGTATTTT. The chain couples TRBV28 to TRBJ2-3; 7 bases agree with TRBD1. Germline V CDR1 and CDR2: MDHEN, SYDVKM. The CDR3 totals 14 residues. V trimming: 8 bases; J trimming: 4 bases; junction bases outside the gene matches: 9.